The sequence of this T cell receptor beta chain was determined in a study of breast tumors, draining lymph nodes, adjacent tissues. Study findings and constraints: Most tumor T cells seemingly derive from lymph node, then expand in tumor.

Breast cancer patients provided tissue from their axillary draining lymph nodes. In regard to this clonotype: Its antigen is as yet unknown. A single base separates this from a much larger clone, so it may be a read error.

TCRdb reanalysed the multiplex PCR reads using MiXCR and keeps one entry per CDR3 protein. Of more than 250,000 distinct CDR3 sequences detected, around 31% appear once; the ten largest clones hold approximately 1%. Trimming took 5 bases from V and 4 from J; bases not matched to a gene: 16. This CDR3 spans 16 amino acids. Germline V gene data show CDR1 as DFQATT and CDR2 as SNEGSKA (reference sequence). The clonotype was recovered from a female donor with breast cancer. Some clones in this sample may be carry-over from other donors' samples. Source material: axillary lymph node tissue. The gene calls are TRBV20-1 and TRBJ1-2; 7 nucleotides line up with TRBD1. The CDR3 spells CSASPPIGTAAYGYTF. As DNA, the CDR3 is TGCAGTGCTTCGCCGCCTATCGGGACAGCGGCCTATGGCTACACCTTC.